These T cell receptor beta chains were read from a single sample in a study of shared clonotypes between healthy human individuals. The assay was immunoSEQ multiplex PCR, and TCRdb's table has in-frame clones only and misses some. The sample consists of fewer than 2.5 million clones, more than 85% of them appearing once. Sample: naive CD4+ T cells from PBMCs. The receptors originated from a man between 18 and 29 years old in good health. Some clones in this sample may be carry-over from other donors' samples. CDR3s include the opening cysteine and the closing phenylalanine or tryptophan. Each record gives: V gene, D gene, J gene, CDR3 length, CDR3 DNA, CDR3 protein. The D gene is left open where the match is weak.

V: TRBV5-1; D: NA; J: TRBJ1-1; length: 13; DNA: TGCGCCAGCAGCGTCCAGGGCAGCACTGAAGCTTTCTTT; CDR3: CASSVQGSTEAFF
V: TRBV6-1; D: NA; J: TRBJ1-4; length: 14; DNA: TGTGCCAGCAGTGTGGGACAAGCTAATGAAAAACTGTTTTTT; CDR3: CASSVGQANEKLFF
V: TRBV28; D: NA; J: TRBJ2-3; length: 15; DNA: TGTGCCAGCAGTTCCCGCGTGGGCTTACTAGATACGCAGTATTTT; CDR3: CASSSRVGLLDTQYF
V: TRBV2; D: NA; J: TRBJ1-2; length: 13; DNA: TGTGCCAGCAGTGGGGCGGGACAATCTGGCTACACCTTC; CDR3: CASSGAGQSGYTF
V: TRBV5-4; D: NA; J: TRBJ2-7; length: 13; DNA: TGTGCCAGCAGCTTGGGGCAAACCCGCGAGCAGTACTTC; CDR3: CASSLGQTREQYF
V: TRBV5-6; D: NA; J: TRBJ2-2; length: 16; DNA: TGTGCCAGCAGGCTGGCTGGGACGGCCTACACCGGGGAGCTGTTTTTT; CDR3: CASRLAGTAYTGELFF
V: TRBV6-5; D: TRBD1; J: TRBJ1-3; length: 15; DNA: TGTGCCAGCAGTTCTCAGGGGGCAACTGGAAACACCATATATTTT; CDR3: CASSSQGATGNTIYF
V: TRBV27; D: NA; J: TRBJ1-5; length: 14; DNA: TGTGCCAGCAGTTTAGAATTTGGGGATCAGCCCCAGCATTTT; CDR3: CASSLEFGDQPQHF
V: TRBV6-1; D: NA; J: TRBJ2-7; length: 13; DNA: TGTGCCAGCCAAGGTGGACCTCCCTACGAGCAGTACTTC; CDR3: CASQGGPPYEQYF
V: TRBV27; D: NA; J: TRBJ1-5; length: 15; DNA: TGTGCCAGCAGTTCTCACGAGGGGGACAATCAGCCCCAGCATTTT; CDR3: CASSSHEGDNQPQHF
V: TRBV11-3; D: NA; J: TRBJ2-2; length: 17; DNA: TGTGCCAGCAGCTTAGGGGCAGGCAGCCGCGAAACCGGGGAGCTGTTTTTT; CDR3: CASSLGAGSRETGELFF
V: TRBV14; D: TRBD2; J: TRBJ2-7; length: 19; DNA: TGTGCCAGCAGCCAAGGAGCTAGCGGGAGATGGGGGCTCGCCCACGAGCAGTACTTC; CDR3: CASSQGASGRWGLAHEQYF
V: TRBV2; D: NA; J: TRBJ1-2; length: 14; DNA: TGTGCCAGCAGTGGGTCAGGAATGAACTATGGCTACACCTTC; CDR3: CASSGSGMNYGYTF
V: TRBV30; D: TRBD2; J: TRBJ2-1; length: 13; DNA: TGTGCCTGGGGGGGACTAGTTCTAAATGAGCAGTTCTTC; CDR3: CAWGGLVLNEQFF
V: TRBV5-6; D: NA; J: TRBJ1-4; length: 15; DNA: TGTGCCAGCAGCTCCTTGGGGACACAAGGGGAAAAACTGTTTTTT; CDR3: CASSSLGTQGEKLFF
V: TRBV10-3; D: NA; J: TRBJ2-1; length: 17; DNA: TGTGCCATCAGTGAGCGGATGGCTGGTCCTATGAGGAATGAGCAGTTCTTC; CDR3: CAISERMAGPMRNEQFF
V: TRBV29-1; D: NA; J: TRBJ2-5; length: 13; DNA: TGCAGCGTCGGAGATATACGGGGTTCGGCCCAGTACTTC; CDR3: CSVGDIRGSAQYF
V: TRBV2; D: TRBD2; J: TRBJ2-3; length: 14; DNA: TGTGCCAGCAGTCTGGAGACTAGCGCAGATACGCAGTATTTT; CDR3: CASSLETSADTQYF
V: TRBV10-1; D: NA; J: TRBJ2-3; length: 17; DNA: TGCGCCAGCAGTATTGGAGGGGGGAGTATCGCAACAGATACGCAGTATTTT; CDR3: CASSIGGGSIATDTQYF
V: TRBV6-5; D: NA; J: TRBJ2-2; length: 15; DNA: TGTGCCAGCAGCCCCTGGGGAGGGGGCACCGGGGAGCTGTTTTTT; CDR3: CASSPWGGGTGELFF
V: TRBV18; D: NA; J: TRBJ2-7; length: 13; DNA: TGTGCCAGCTCACCCGGGACCTTCTACGAGCAGTACTTC; CDR3: CASSPGTFYEQYF
V: TRBV23-1; D: NA; J: TRBJ2-1; length: 13; DNA: TGCGCCAGCAGTCGATCGTCCTACAATGAGCAGTTCTTC; CDR3: CASSRSSYNEQFF